This TCR beta chain comes out of a study of cytomegalovirus exposure and HLA in healthy donors. Study details: The roughly 110 validation repertoires were reported in a later analysis to have been generated on the same platform as the roughly 720 first-cohort repertoires. The study, taken as a whole, reports: Associated with cytomegalovirus, according to the listing, were some 150 TCR beta chains. Most TCR sequences were rare, but some public TCRs occurred in many donors.

Notes on this clone: Its antigen is still unknown.

Clones were sequenced by immunoSEQ multiplex PCR, and TCRdb holds only the in-frame ones, with some missing. In the table there are about 220,000 clones, about 83% of which are singletons. Donors came from a validation cohort of over a hundred subjects, distinct from the first 666-subject cohort. This clonotype originated in a man younger than 35 in good health and CMV-seronegative. Sequenced input: PBMCs.

The CDR3 sequence is CASSLAGQGEAFF. The CDR3 DNA sequence: TGCGCCAGCAGCTTGGCAGGGCAGGGTGAAGCTTTCTTT. The V call is TRBV5-1, the J call TRBJ1-1; tentative D call: TRBD1 (5 bases). This CDR3 is 13 amino acids long. Germline lookup yields CDR1 SGHRS and CDR2 YFSETQ. Trimming cost V 0 bases and J 7 bases, with 10 bases left between them.